This T cell receptor beta chain was documented in a study of CD4 T cells in relation to SARS-CoV-2 and coronaviruses. Clones were read by immunoSEQ multiplex PCR, and TCRdb kept only the in-frame ones, dropping some. The sample carries 18,000 or so clones, 60% to 80% recorded once. Trimming removed 3 bases from V and 2 bases from J, with 11 bases in between. Germline CDR1 KGHSH, CDR2 LQKENI. CDR3 length equals 14 residues. CD4+ T cells from unexposed donors were obtained before the COVID-19 pandemic (2011-2018). Isolation of CD4+ T cells took place after nine to ten days in culture. In this sample, this clone turned up once. What it recognizes is unknown.

The specimen was CD4+ T cells from PBMCs, cultured in vitro. The chain links TRBV18 to TRBJ2-7, with no clear D. The sequence was obtained from a human donor in good health. The CDR3: CASSPTLHTYEQYF. For the CDR3, the DNA is TGTGCCAGCTCACCGACCCTTCATACCTACGAGCAGTACTTC. Filled out from reference TRBV18 and TRBJ2-7, the complete variable domain reads NAGVMQNPRHLVRRRGQEARLRCSPMKGHSHVYWYRQLPEEGLKFMVYLQKENIIDESGMPKERFSAEFPKEGPSILRIQQVVRGDSAAYFCASSPTLHTYEQYFGPGTRLTVT.